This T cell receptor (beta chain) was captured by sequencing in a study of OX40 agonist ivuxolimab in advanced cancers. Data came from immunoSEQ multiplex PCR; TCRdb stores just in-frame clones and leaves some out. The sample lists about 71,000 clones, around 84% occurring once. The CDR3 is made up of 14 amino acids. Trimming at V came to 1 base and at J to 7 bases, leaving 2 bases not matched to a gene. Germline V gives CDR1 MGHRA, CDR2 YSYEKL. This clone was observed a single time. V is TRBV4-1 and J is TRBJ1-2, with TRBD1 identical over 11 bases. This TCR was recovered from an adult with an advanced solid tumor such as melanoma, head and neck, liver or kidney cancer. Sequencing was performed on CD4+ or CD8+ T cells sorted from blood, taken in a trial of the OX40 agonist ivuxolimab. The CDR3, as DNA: TGCGCCAGCAGCCAAGGGACAGGGGGCGGTGGCTACACCTTC. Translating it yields CASSQGTGGGGYTF.